The TCR beta chain described here comes from a study of blood T cell repertoires in COVID-19. In the study overall: Samples representing acute and convalescent COVID-19 were sourced from the United States, Italy and Spain. T cells, B-cell-depleted T cells, or PBMCs supplied cDNA or gDNA.

Germline CDR1 is MNHEY and CDR2 is SMNVEV (reference sequence). This CDR3 comprises 13 residues. V shed 4 bases and J shed 7 bases, with 13 bases lying between them. In the study's own analysis: Nucleated cell counts were estimated from reference gene primer amplification. Profiling relied on immunoSEQ multiplex PCR, and the TCRdb table lists in-frame clones only, not all of them. That table supplies the V and J calls and clone size; D and trimming were determined from the DNA. The sample shows 120,000 to 150,000 clones, approximately 80% of them seen only once. The TCR originated in a human donor with acute or convalescent COVID-19. The donor label of this sample is uncertain. Input material: peripheral blood. The rearrangement joins TRBV27 to TRBJ1-1, with TRBD1 as a possible D gene (5 bases). CDR3 in DNA: TGTGCCAGCAGTTACCTCGGGGGGTTTGAAGCTTTCTTT. Translated: CASSYLGGFEAFF.